This T cell receptor (beta chain) derives from a study of T-cell memory formation after mild COVID-19. Study results and caveats: The study found balanced CD4/CD8 in clones contracting day 15 to 85 and a CD4+ lean in later expanders. For contracting clones, CD4+ ones sat mainly in CM and EM, CD8+ in EMRA.

The CDR3 has 11 residues. Using constant-segment primers, 5'RACE produced TCR alpha and TCR beta cDNA libraries carrying sample barcodes and UMIs. From the 5' RACE reads, TCRdb called clonotypes with MiXCR, one entry per CDR3 protein. Here the sample spans about 310,000 distinct CDR3 sequences, more than 15% being singletons. Remarks on this clonotype: Its antigen is undetermined. A junction end diverges from the germline sequence, so it may reflect a read error.

The chain couples TRBV12-3 or TRBV12-4 to TRBJ2-3; no firm D call. The receptor was isolated from a man aged 18 to 29 who had mild COVID-19 (a few samples of this study predate the infection). Cell type and time point are not known. Sequencing used PBMCs or a T cell subset sorted from them (not recorded which). Written as DNA, the CDR3 is TGTGCCAGCAGTTTCACAGATGCGCAGTATTTT. This encodes CASSFTDAQYF.